This record looks at one TCR beta chain sequence and its context. Antigen unknown. This sample stems from a study of graft-versus-host responses after intestinal transplantation. Study at large: Recipients got multivisceral, liver-intestinal, or isolated intestinal transplants. Recipients across the board were started on anti-thymocyte globulin induction, then kept on tacrolimus and steroids for about three years. Overall study results and limits: GvH clonotypes were identified within recipient marrow, with a subset emerging first in ileum or blood.

Method: immunoSEQ multiplex PCR; TCRdb's copy keeps in-frame clones and lacks some. The sample has about 86,000 clones, roughly four fifths seen once; the top ten hold approximately 18%. The source was unstimulated CD8+ T cells sorted from spleen or lymph node cells, collected before intestinal transplant. The TCR originated in a human donor who received an intestinal transplant.

The CDR3 bases are TGCGCCAGCAGTGAGTGGACATACAATGAGCAGTTCTTC. This gives the protein CASSEWTYNEQFF. V and J are TRBV10-1 and TRBJ2-1, with D perhaps TRBD1 (5 bases). CDR1 is WNHNN, CDR2 SYGVQD, per germline (reference sequence). This CDR3 spans 13 amino acids. The germline V and J ends were trimmed by 1 base and 4 bases, with 5 bases remaining between them.